A selection of T cell receptor beta chains follows, all from one sample in a study of vaccination effects on CD4 cells after COVID-19. Clones were read by immunoSEQ multiplex PCR, and TCRdb kept only the in-frame ones, dropping some. The sample has 50,000 to 70,000 clones; under 85% are singletons. No antigens are known for them. Sequencing was performed on CD4+ T cells from PBMCs cultured without peptide, taken before COVID-19 vaccination. Receptors originate from a human donor who had a prior SARS-CoV-2 infection. CDR3s include the opening cysteine and the closing phenylalanine or tryptophan. The order of the fields is V gene, CDR3 protein.

v_gene: TRBV2; CDR3aa: CASTRASGSTYNEQFF
v_gene: TRBV7-2; CDR3aa: CASSRGAEETQYF
v_gene: TRBV12-5; CDR3aa: CASGLAISSYNEQFF
v_gene: TRBV7-8; CDR3aa: CASSSRVGRRGTGELFF
v_gene: TRBV9; CDR3aa: CASSVDGGDYNEQFF
v_gene: TRBV12-3/TRBV12-4; CDR3aa: CASTYSNQPQHF
v_gene: TRBV20-1; CDR3aa: CSAGAVYEQYF
v_gene: TRBV7-3; CDR3aa: CASSLNAGLTAGEAFF
v_gene: TRBV2; CDR3aa: CASSVTSFNEQFF
v_gene: TRBV21-1; CDR3aa: CASYFQGPQGEHHSGANVLTF
v_gene: TRBV15; CDR3aa: CATSSQRGGFNSPLHF
v_gene: TRBV7-2; CDR3aa: CASSVVSWQPQHF
v_gene: TRBV5-8; CDR3aa: CASSAWGGRAPLHF
v_gene: TRBV30; CDR3aa: CAWSSPGITSTDTQYF
v_gene: TRBV11-3; CDR3aa: CASSSKSSGRYNEQFF
v_gene: TRBV11-2; CDR3aa: CASSLTGTGVYEQYF
v_gene: TRBV3-1/TRBV3-2; CDR3aa: CASSPTSGSYNEQFF
v_gene: TRBV6-5; CDR3aa: CASKLANDYNEQFF
v_gene: TRBV7-2; CDR3aa: CASSQNTGEETQYF
v_gene: TRBV7-8; CDR3aa: CASSLATGGSTRNSPLHF
v_gene: TRBV5-4; CDR3aa: CASSISSPLSENTIYF
v_gene: TRBV18; CDR3aa: CASSPTSGRAAQYF
v_gene: TRBV5-8; CDR3aa: CASLRGYSYNEQFF
v_gene: TRBV28; CDR3aa: CASSLRRTSGSVNEQFF
v_gene: TRBV7-8; CDR3aa: CASSLALTGRRKVDTEAFF
v_gene: TRBV19; CDR3aa: CAISGRGTEAFF
v_gene: TRBV5-4; CDR3aa: CASSGAVGLDNEQFF
v_gene: TRBV4-1; CDR3aa: CASTREASGGINTQYF
v_gene: TRBV30; CDR3aa: CAWSAEGYSPLHF
v_gene: TRBV6-5; CDR3aa: CASRMGVNTEAFF
v_gene: TRBV29-1; CDR3aa: CSVVRWENTEAFF
v_gene: TRBV3-1/TRBV3-2; CDR3aa: CASSQGLGTLGFYEQYF
v_gene: TRBV12-2; CDR3aa: CASRLHRLAGGRASTDTQYF
v_gene: TRBV6-5; CDR3aa: CASCRTGLFEPLHF
v_gene: TRBV5-6; CDR3aa: CASSPARTGRFQTQYF
v_gene: TRBV15; CDR3aa: CATSRDLTGELFF
v_gene: TRBV10-1; CDR3aa: CASSVPGLAGGRPYEQYF
v_gene: TRBV6-1; CDR3aa: CASSEKGQGWAGSYEQYF
v_gene: TRBV12-5; CDR3aa: CASGSGLAGVAYNEQFF
v_gene: TRBV2; CDR3aa: CASTRQYKQYF
v_gene: TRBV5-5; CDR3aa: CASSLLGHTGELFF
v_gene: TRBV3-1/TRBV3-2; CDR3aa: CASSPAAVNYEQYF
v_gene: TRBV9; CDR3aa: CASSVTGTSGKRGQFF
v_gene: TRBV7-2; CDR3aa: CASSPRGLAGQPQHF